A selection of T cell receptor beta chains follows, all from one sample in a study of blood T cell repertoires in COVID-19. Sequencing was performed with immunoSEQ multiplex PCR; in TCRdb, only in-frame clones are kept and a portion is missing. The repertoire holds 150,000 or so clones, with 87% as singletons. Sequencing used peripheral blood. All receptors come from a man at least 80 years old with acute or convalescent COVID-19. Both conserved end residues are part of each CDR3. A D gene is named only where the DNA matches it firmly. Expanded clones get a size class; other rows say once, few or many, or leave the size out.

abundance	v_gene	d_gene	len	j_gene	CDR3nt	CDR3aa
.	TRBV7-2	.	18	TRBJ2-6	TGTGCCAGCAGCAGAGAGGGGGGGATGGCCTCTGGGGCCAACGTCCTGACTTTC	CASSREGGMASGANVLTF
once	TRBV18	TRBD1	18	TRBJ1-4	TGTGCCAGCTCGCTGACAGGGGGCGGTGAAGCAACTAATGAAAAACTGTTTTTT	CASSLTGGGEATNEKLFF
.	TRBV5-1	TRBD1	18	TRBJ1-3	TGCGCCAGCAGCTTGGGGACAGGGGGCGGTCAGTCTGGAAACACCATATATTTT	CASSLGTGGGQSGNTIYF
.	TRBV3-1/TRBV3-2	TRBD2	15	TRBJ2-1	TGTGCCAGCAGCCTGACACTAGCGGGGTACAATGAGCAGTTCTTC	CASSLTLAGYNEQFF
few	TRBV21-1	.	15	TRBJ1-1	TGTGCCAGCAGCAATGCACAGGGGAGGAACACTGAAGCTTTCTTT	CASSNAQGRNTEAFF
.	TRBV12-3/TRBV12-4	.	12	TRBJ2-2	TGTGCCAGCAGTTTCTTCCCCGGGGAGCTGTTTTTT	CASSFFPGELFF
few	TRBV7-2	TRBD2	16	TRBJ2-1	TGTGCCAGCAGCGCGGGGACTAGCGGGTTTTACAATGAGCAGTTCTTC	CASSAGTSGFYNEQFF
.	TRBV5-1	TRBD1	14	TRBJ2-1	TGCGCCAGCAGCCTGGGACAGACTTACAATGAGCAGTTCTTC	CASSLGQTYNEQFF
.	TRBV27	TRBD2	14	TRBJ2-5	TGTGCCAGCAGATCACTAGCGGGAGAAGAGACCCAGTACTTC	CASRSLAGEETQYF
.	TRBV20-1	TRBD2	16	TRBJ2-6	TGCAGTGCTAGTCGCGGGGGGGGCAGTGGGGCCAACGTCCTGACTTTC	CSASRGGGSGANVLTF
.	TRBV14	.	11	TRBJ2-3	TGTGCCAGCAGCTACACAGATACGCAGTATTTT	CASSYTDTQYF
.	TRBV5-1	.	15	TRBJ1-5	TGCGCCAGCAGCTTGTCTCCTCAATACGGGCAGCCCCAGCATTTT	CASSLSPQYGQPQHF
.	TRBV19	TRBD1	13	TRBJ1-2	TGTGCCAGTAGCCCCGGGACAGCCTATGGCTACACCTTC	CASSPGTAYGYTF